The rows below give T cell receptor beta chains drawn from one sample of a study of neurological immune-mediated disorders. Each CDR3 protein gets one entry after TCRdb re-called the 5' RACE reads with MiXCR. The repertoire holds about 66,000 distinct CDR3 sequences, with more than 8% as singletons. The sample consisted of PBMCs. These TCRs come from a man aged 25 to 40 in good health. The CDR3 runs from the conserved cysteine through the conserved F or W. Fields, in order: D gene, CDR3 length, V gene, J gene, clone size, CDR3 protein, CDR3 DNA. D genes are given only for firm matches. Where a row states a size, it is once, few, many or the class of an expanded clone; other rows omit it.

d_gene: .; len: 15; v_gene: TRBV27; j_gene: TRBJ2-3; abundance: many; CDR3aa: CASSLLGRGSDTQYF; CDR3nt: TGTGCCAGCAGTTTACTCGGGAGAGGTTCAGATACGCAGTATTTT
d_gene: .; len: 15; v_gene: TRBV5-1; j_gene: TRBJ2-7; abundance: many; CDR3aa: CASSLPREGVYEQYF; CDR3nt: TGCGCCAGCAGCTTACCCCGGGAAGGGGTCTACGAGCAGTACTTC
d_gene: .; len: 13; v_gene: TRBV27; j_gene: TRBJ2-3; abundance: many; CDR3aa: CASSLQITDTQYF; CDR3nt: TGTGCCAGCAGTTTGCAGATCACAGATACGCAGTATTTT
d_gene: .; len: 15; v_gene: TRBV6-5; j_gene: TRBJ1-1; abundance: many; CDR3aa: CASSFHGGGRTEAFF; CDR3nt: TGTGCCAGCAGTTTCCATGGTGGGGGGAGAACTGAAGCTTTCTTT
d_gene: TRBD1; len: 18; v_gene: TRBV5-1; j_gene: TRBJ2-6; abundance: many; CDR3aa: CASSLTGGLSSGANVLTF; CDR3nt: TGCGCCAGCAGCCTGACAGGGGGACTAAGCTCTGGGGCCAACGTCCTGACTTTC
d_gene: TRBD1; len: 12; v_gene: TRBV29-1; j_gene: TRBJ2-1; abundance: many; CDR3aa: CSTTTGNGEQFF; CDR3nt: TGCAGCACCACGACAGGGAACGGTGAGCAGTTCTTC
d_gene: .; len: 13; v_gene: TRBV6-2/TRBV6-3; j_gene: TRBJ1-1; abundance: many; CDR3aa: CASSWIRETEAFF; CDR3nt: TGTGCCAGCAGTTGGATCAGGGAGACTGAAGCTTTCTTT
d_gene: .; len: 15; v_gene: TRBV5-5; j_gene: TRBJ2-7; abundance: many; CDR3aa: CASSPQGLPSDEQYF; CDR3nt: TGTGCCAGCAGCCCGCAAGGCCTTCCAAGCGACGAGCAGTACTTC
d_gene: TRBD1; len: 17; v_gene: TRBV7-2; j_gene: TRBJ2-6; abundance: many; CDR3aa: CASIGTGSGSGANVLTF; CDR3nt: TGTGCCAGCATCGGGACAGGGAGTGGTTCTGGGGCCAACGTCCTGACTTTC
d_gene: .; len: 13; v_gene: TRBV29-1; j_gene: TRBJ2-5; abundance: many; CDR3aa: CSVRTGFQETQYF; CDR3nt: TGCAGCGTGCGTACAGGATTCCAAGAGACCCAGTACTTC
d_gene: .; len: 14; v_gene: TRBV20-1; j_gene: TRBJ2-7; abundance: many; CDR3aa: CSAHRGSGVGEQYF; CDR3nt: TGCAGTGCTCACAGGGGGAGCGGGGTAGGAGAGCAGTACTTC
d_gene: TRBD2; len: 18; v_gene: TRBV5-1; j_gene: TRBJ2-1; abundance: many; CDR3aa: CASSLDGMGLAGKNEQFF; CDR3nt: TGCGCCAGCAGCTTGGACGGCATGGGACTAGCGGGCAAGAATGAGCAGTTCTTC
d_gene: TRBD1; len: 15; v_gene: TRBV4-1; j_gene: TRBJ1-5; abundance: many; CDR3aa: CASSQRTGGNQPQHF; CDR3nt: TGCGCCAGCAGCCAACGGACAGGGGGAAATCAGCCCCAGCATTTT
d_gene: .; len: 14; v_gene: TRBV28; j_gene: TRBJ2-3; abundance: many; CDR3aa: CASSLWGGADTQYF; CDR3nt: TGTGCCAGCAGTTTATGGGGGGGAGCAGATACGCAGTATTTT
d_gene: .; len: 15; v_gene: TRBV5-1; j_gene: TRBJ2-1; abundance: many; CDR3aa: CASSLTLGSYNEQFF; CDR3nt: TGCGCCAGCAGCTTGACGCTCGGCTCCTACAATGAGCAGTTCTTC
d_gene: .; len: 14; v_gene: TRBV5-1; j_gene: TRBJ2-3; abundance: many; CDR3aa: CASSLEQYTDTQYF; CDR3nt: TGCGCCAGCAGCTTGGAACAGTACACAGATACGCAGTATTTT
d_gene: TRBD2; len: 15; v_gene: TRBV6-5; j_gene: TRBJ2-7; abundance: many; CDR3aa: CASSYIAGESYEQYF; CDR3nt: TGTGCCAGCAGTTACATCGCGGGAGAGTCCTACGAGCAGTACTTC
d_gene: .; len: 15; v_gene: TRBV5-5; j_gene: TRBJ1-5; abundance: many; CDR3aa: CVSSFMTGGNQPQHF; CDR3nt: TGTGTCAGCAGCTTTATGACGGGGGGCAATCAGCCCCAGCATTTT
d_gene: TRBD1; len: 13; v_gene: TRBV28; j_gene: TRBJ1-4; abundance: many; CDR3aa: CASRTGTGGKLFF; CDR3nt: TGTGCCAGCAGGACCGGGACAGGGGGAAAACTGTTTTTT
d_gene: .; len: 12; v_gene: TRBV29-1; j_gene: TRBJ1-1; abundance: few; CDR3aa: CSAERGGTEAFF; CDR3nt: TGCAGCGCCGAAAGGGGGGGCACTGAAGCTTTCTTT
d_gene: .; len: 13; v_gene: TRBV20-1; j_gene: TRBJ1-2; abundance: many; CDR3aa: CSAERPGAYGYTF; CDR3nt: TGCAGTGCTGAAAGACCGGGGGCCTATGGCTACACCTTC
d_gene: TRBD2; len: 13; v_gene: TRBV2; j_gene: TRBJ2-1; abundance: many; CDR3aa: CASGTSGYNEQFF; CDR3nt: TGTGCCAGCGGGACTAGCGGGTACAATGAGCAGTTCTTC
d_gene: .; len: 14; v_gene: TRBV25-1; j_gene: TRBJ2-3; abundance: many; CDR3aa: CASSVGASTDTQYF; CDR3nt: TGTGCCAGCAGTGTTGGCGCTAGCACAGATACGCAGTATTTT
d_gene: TRBD1; len: 15; v_gene: TRBV10-3; j_gene: TRBJ1-2; abundance: many; CDR3aa: CAISGQTGFDYGYTF; CDR3nt: TGTGCCATCAGTGGGCAGACAGGGTTTGACTATGGCTACACCTTC
d_gene: .; len: 13; v_gene: TRBV20-1; j_gene: TRBJ2-2; abundance: many; CDR3aa: CSARPGATGELFF; CDR3nt: TGCAGTGCTAGACCGGGGGCCACCGGGGAGCTGTTTTTT
d_gene: .; len: 11; v_gene: TRBV27; j_gene: TRBJ2-7; abundance: many; CDR3aa: CASSLGGEQYF; CDR3nt: TGTGCCAGCAGTTTAGGAGGCGAGCAGTACTTC
d_gene: TRBD1; len: 15; v_gene: TRBV7-8; j_gene: TRBJ1-5; abundance: .; CDR3aa: CASSFLTGGHQPQHF; CDR3nt: TGTGCCAGCAGCTTCCTTACAGGGGGCCATCAGCCCCAGCATTTT
d_gene: .; len: 15; v_gene: TRBV14; j_gene: TRBJ2-1; abundance: many; CDR3aa: CASSQGALSYNEQFF; CDR3nt: TGTGCCAGCAGCCAAGGAGCCCTTTCCTACAATGAGCAGTTCTTC
d_gene: TRBD1; len: 15; v_gene: TRBV20-1; j_gene: TRBJ1-2; abundance: few; CDR3aa: CSASISTGGNYGYTF; CDR3nt: TGCAGTGCTAGTATAAGCACAGGGGGCAACTATGGCTACACCTTC
d_gene: .; len: 14; v_gene: TRBV3-1; j_gene: TRBJ2-1; abundance: many; CDR3aa: CASSQGRLNNEQFF; CDR3nt: TGTGCCAGCAGCCAAGGGAGACTCAACAATGAGCAGTTCTTC
d_gene: TRBD2; len: 15; v_gene: TRBV20-1; j_gene: TRBJ2-7; abundance: many; CDR3aa: CSARGLPGLADEQYF; CDR3nt: TGCAGTGCTAGAGGCCTACCTGGACTAGCGGACGAGCAGTACTTC